This T cell receptor (beta chain) derives from a study of blood T cell repertoires in COVID-19 (dated by TCRdb to 2020 to 2021). Regarding the study in general: Samples from collaborators originated in the United States, Italy and Spain and spanned both the acute and convalescent phases of COVID-19. The prospective study material was composed of cDNA or gDNA derived from T cells, B-cell-depleted T cells, or PBMCs. Subjects who had been exposed to COVID-19, were actively infected with it, or had recovered from it provided the deeply sampled blood TCRbeta repertoires that made up the dataset. Where available, HLA class I and class II types were obtained from metadata supplied by the sample provider rather than from assay-based typing. The samples were drawn from two sources: the first 160 participants of the ongoing ImmuneRACE study, and about 1,300 subjects contributed by 6 global collaborators. A freely available public database, intended as a resource for researchers studying the immune response to SARS-CoV-2, is where the repertoires were released. The sample metadata nearly always contained a de-identified subject ID, COVID-19 status, age in years and sex.

The paper's findings and limits, for the study overall: How much clinical and demographic metadata was included differed by source and by participant, and the metadata was provided uncurated.

In regard to this clone: Its antigen remains undetermined. There are no base qualities to consult, and no much larger clone falls within one base.

As encoded in the germline V gene, CDR1 is SNHLY while CDR2 is FYNNEI. The CDR3 starts with the cysteine, ends with the phenylalanine, and has 16 residues. Only the CDR3 DNA stays, 48 bases, in frame from base 1. The junction shows trimming of 5 bases on V and 7 bases on J, and the gene matches do not reach 10 bases of it. TCRbeta CDR3 regions were amplified from genomic DNA by means of the immunoSEQ Assay, a bias-controlled multiplex PCR. The study's processing was this. Nucleated cell counts per sample were estimated from amplification of reference gene primers within the assay. To quantify the absolute abundance of each unique TCRbeta CDR3 rearrangement, sequence reads were collapsed and filtered. For each sample, productive Simpson clonality was calculated by taking the square root of Simpson's diversity index across productive rearrangements. In TCRdb, the immuneACCESS table is reduced to in-frame sequences with V and J assigned. These tables do not hold every clone; where another copy was compared, an unresolved V gene accounts for under half, and the others remain unexplained. V and J calls and clone size are as listed in that table; D and trimming were resolved from the DNA. The table for this sample lists roughly 53,000 clones; around nine tenths of them were counted only once. The leading ten clones occupy about 8.6% of the sample.

The collaborating institutions used their own protocols to collect whole blood in K2EDTA tubes. For TCRbeta analysis, collaborators shipped samples as frozen whole blood, isolated PBMCs, or DNA extracted from either of those sample types. Recombination linked TRBV2 to TRBJ1-6; 8 bases in between match TRBD1. Sequencing was done on a sample of peripheral blood. The receptor was derived from a woman in her thirties or forties with active COVID-19. The CDR3: CASSLAGGDRNSPLHF. The nucleotide sequence is given as TGTGCCAGCAGTTTAGCAGGGGGCGATCGCAATTCACCCCTCCACTTT.